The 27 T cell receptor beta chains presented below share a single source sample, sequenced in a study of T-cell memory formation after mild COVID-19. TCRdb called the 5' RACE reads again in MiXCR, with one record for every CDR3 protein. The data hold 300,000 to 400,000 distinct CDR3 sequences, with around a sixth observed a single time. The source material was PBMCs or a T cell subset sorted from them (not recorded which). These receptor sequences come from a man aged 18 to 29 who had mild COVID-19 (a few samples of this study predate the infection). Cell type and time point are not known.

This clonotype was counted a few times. The CDR3 sequence: CASSLVGRQNYGYTF. For the CDR3, the DNA is TGTGCCAGCAGCTTAGTCGGACGTCAGAACTATGGCTACACCTTC. This chain links TRBV7-9 with TRBJ1-2; D gene ambiguous. CDR3 length equals 15 residues. The V and J ends lost 1 base and 2 bases respectively, with 11 bases between them. CDR1 and CDR2 (germline): SEHNR, FQNEAQ (reference sequence).

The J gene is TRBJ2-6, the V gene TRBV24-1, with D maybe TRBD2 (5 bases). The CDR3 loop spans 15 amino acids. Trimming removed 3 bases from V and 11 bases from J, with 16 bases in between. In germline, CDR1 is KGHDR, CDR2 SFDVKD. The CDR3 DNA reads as TGTGCCACCAGTGATGGGAGTCAAGGGCAGGACGTCCTGACTTTC. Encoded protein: CATSDGSQGQDVLTF.

The CDR3 here is CASSPVSEQFF. CDR3 in DNA: TGTGCCAGCAGCCCTGTTTCTGAGCAGTTCTTC. V and J are TRBV7-9 and TRBJ2-1; D uncertain. V lost 5 bases to trimming and J lost 9 bases, with 8 bases between them. The CDR3 has 11 residues. CDR1 is SEHNR, CDR2 FQNEAQ, per germline (reference sequence).

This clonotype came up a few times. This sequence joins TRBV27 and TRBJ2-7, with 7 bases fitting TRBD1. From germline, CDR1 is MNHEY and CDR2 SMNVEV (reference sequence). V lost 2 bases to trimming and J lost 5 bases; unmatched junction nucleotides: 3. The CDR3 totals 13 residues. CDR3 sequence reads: CASSLGQAHEQYV. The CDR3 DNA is TGTGCCAGCAGTTTAGGACAGGCCCACGAGCAGTACGTC.

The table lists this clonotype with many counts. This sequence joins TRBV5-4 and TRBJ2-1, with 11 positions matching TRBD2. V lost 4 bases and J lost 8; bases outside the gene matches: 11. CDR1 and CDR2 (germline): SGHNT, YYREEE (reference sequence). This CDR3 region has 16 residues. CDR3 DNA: TGTGCCAGCAGCCCTATATTAGCGGGGGGGCAGGATGAGCAGTTCTTC. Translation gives CASSPILAGGQDEQFF.

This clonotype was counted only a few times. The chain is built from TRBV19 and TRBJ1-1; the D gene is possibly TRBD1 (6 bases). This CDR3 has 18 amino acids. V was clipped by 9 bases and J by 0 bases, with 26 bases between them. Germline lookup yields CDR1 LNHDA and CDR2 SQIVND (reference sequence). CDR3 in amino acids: CASSTRIGTTVLNTEAFF. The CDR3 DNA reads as TGTGCCAGCTCGACGAGGATCGGGACAACCGTGTTGAACACTGAAGCTTTCTTT.

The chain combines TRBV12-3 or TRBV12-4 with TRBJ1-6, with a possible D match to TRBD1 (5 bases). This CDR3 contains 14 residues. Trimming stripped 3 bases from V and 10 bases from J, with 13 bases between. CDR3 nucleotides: TGTGCCAGCAGTTTCGACCAGGGAAGATCACCCCTCCACTTT. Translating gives CASSFDQGRSPLHF.

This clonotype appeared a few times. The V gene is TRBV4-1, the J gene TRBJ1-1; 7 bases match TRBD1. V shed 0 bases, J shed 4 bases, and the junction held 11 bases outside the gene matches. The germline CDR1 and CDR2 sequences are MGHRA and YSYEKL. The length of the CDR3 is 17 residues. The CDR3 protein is CASSQDPVRGRGTEAFF. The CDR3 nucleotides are TGCGCCAGCAGCCAAGATCCGGTAAGGGGGCGAGGCACTGAAGCTTTCTTT.

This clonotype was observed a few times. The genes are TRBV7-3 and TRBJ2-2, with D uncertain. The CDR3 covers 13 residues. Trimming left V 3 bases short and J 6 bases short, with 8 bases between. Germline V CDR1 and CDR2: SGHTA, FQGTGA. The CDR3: CASSFPDSGELFF. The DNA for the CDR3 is TGTGCCAGCAGCTTTCCGGATTCCGGGGAGCTGTTTTTT.

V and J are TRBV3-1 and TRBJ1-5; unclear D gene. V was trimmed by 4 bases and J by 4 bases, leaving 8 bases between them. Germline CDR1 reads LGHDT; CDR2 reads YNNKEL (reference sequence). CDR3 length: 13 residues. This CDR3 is CASSLLRNQPQHF. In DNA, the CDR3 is TGTGCCAGCAGCCTGCTTCGGAATCAGCCCCAGCATTTT.

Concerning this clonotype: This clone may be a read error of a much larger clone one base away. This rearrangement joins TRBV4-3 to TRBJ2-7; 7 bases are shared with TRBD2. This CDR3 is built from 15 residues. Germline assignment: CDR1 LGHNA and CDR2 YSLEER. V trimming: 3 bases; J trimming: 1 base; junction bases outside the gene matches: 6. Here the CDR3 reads CASSHDLGGSYEQYF. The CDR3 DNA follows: TGCGCCAGCAGCCACGATCTCGGGGGGTCCTACGAGCAGTACTTC.

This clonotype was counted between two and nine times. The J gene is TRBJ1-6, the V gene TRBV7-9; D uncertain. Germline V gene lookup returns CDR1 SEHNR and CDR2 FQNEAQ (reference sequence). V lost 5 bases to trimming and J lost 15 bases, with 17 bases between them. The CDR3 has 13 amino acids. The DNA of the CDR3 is TGTGCCAGCAGCCCTCACCCACAGCCTCTCCTCCACTTT. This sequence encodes CASSPHPQPLLHF.

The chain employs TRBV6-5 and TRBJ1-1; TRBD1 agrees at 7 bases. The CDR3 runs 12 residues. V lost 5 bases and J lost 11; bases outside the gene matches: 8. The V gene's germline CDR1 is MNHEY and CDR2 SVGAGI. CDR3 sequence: CASSRDSLPAFF. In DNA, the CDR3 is TGTGCCAGCAGTAGGGACAGTCTGCCCGCTTTCTTT.

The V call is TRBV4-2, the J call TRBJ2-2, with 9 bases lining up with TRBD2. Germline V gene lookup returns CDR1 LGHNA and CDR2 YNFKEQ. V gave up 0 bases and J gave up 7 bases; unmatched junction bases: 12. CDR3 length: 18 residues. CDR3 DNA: TGTGCCAGCAGCCAAGATTGGCCGAGCGGGGGGAATAGCGGGGAGCTGTTTTTT. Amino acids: CASSQDWPSGGNSGELFF.

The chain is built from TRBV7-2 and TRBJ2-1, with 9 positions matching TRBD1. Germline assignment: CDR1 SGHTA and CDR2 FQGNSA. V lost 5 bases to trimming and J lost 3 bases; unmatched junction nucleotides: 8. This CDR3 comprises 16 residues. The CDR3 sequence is CASSPKGQGYYNEQFF. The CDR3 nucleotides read TGTGCCAGCAGCCCCAAGGGACAGGGATACTACAATGAGCAGTTCTTC. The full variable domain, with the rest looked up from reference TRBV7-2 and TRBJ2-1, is GAGVSQSPSNKVTEKGKDVELRCDPISGHTALYWYRQSLGQGLEFLIYFQGNSAPDKSGLPSDRFSAERTGGSVSTLTIQRTQQEDSAVYLCASSPKGQGYYNEQFFGPGTRLTVL.

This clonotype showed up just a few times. The CDR3 DNA reads as TGTGCCACCACTTTGGCAGGAGGGGAGACCCAGTACTTC. This translates into CATTLAGGETQYF. The rearrangement links TRBV15 to TRBJ2-5; possible D gene TRBD2, 6 bases. The ends were cut back, 7 bases at V and 5 bases at J, with 14 bases in the middle. The CDR3 loop spans 13 amino acids. Germline V gene sequence: CDR1 LNHNV, CDR2 YYDKDF (reference sequence).

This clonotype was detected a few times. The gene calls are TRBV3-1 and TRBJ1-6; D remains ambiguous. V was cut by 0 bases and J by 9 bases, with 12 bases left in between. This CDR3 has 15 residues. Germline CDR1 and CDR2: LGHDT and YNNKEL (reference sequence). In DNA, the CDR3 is TGTGCCAGCAGCCAAGACCCGGCGTTGGGTTCACCCCTCCACTTT. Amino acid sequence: CASSQDPALGSPLHF.

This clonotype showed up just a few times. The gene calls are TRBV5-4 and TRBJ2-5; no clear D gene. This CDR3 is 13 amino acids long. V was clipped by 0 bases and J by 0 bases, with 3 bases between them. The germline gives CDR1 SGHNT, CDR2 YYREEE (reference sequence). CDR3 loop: CASSLVDQETQYF. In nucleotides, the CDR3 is TGTGCCAGCAGCTTGGTGGACCAAGAGACCCAGTACTTC. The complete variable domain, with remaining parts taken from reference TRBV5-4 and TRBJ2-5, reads ETGVTQSPTHLIKTRGQQVTLRCSSQSGHNTVSWYQQALGQGPQFIFQYYREEENGRGNFPPRFSGLQFPNYSSELNVNALELDDSALYLCASSLVDQETQYFGPGTRLLVL.

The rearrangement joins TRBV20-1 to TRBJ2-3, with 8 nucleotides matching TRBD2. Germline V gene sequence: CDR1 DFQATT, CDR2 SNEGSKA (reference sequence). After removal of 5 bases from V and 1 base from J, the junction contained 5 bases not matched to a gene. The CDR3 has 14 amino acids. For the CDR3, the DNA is TGCAGTGCTTTCCGGGGGGGGGGCACAGATACGCAGTATTTT. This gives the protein CSAFRGGGTDTQYF.

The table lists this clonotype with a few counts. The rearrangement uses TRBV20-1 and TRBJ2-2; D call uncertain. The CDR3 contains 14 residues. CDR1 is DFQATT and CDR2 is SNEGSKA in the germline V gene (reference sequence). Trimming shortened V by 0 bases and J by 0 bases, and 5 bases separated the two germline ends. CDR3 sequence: CSARDSSNTGELFF. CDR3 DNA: TGCAGTGCTAGAGACTCATCGAACACCGGGGAGCTGTTTTTT.

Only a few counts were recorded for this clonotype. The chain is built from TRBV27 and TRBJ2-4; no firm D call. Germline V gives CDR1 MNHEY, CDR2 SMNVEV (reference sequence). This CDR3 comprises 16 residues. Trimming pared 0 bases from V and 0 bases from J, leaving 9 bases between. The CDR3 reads CASSLSGFLAKNIQYF. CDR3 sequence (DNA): TGTGCCAGCAGTTTATCAGGCTTTCTAGCCAAAAACATTCAGTACTTC.

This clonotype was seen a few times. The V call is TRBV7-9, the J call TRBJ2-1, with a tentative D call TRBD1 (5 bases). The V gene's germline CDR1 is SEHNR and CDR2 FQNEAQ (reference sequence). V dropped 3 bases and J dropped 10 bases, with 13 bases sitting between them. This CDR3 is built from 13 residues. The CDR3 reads CASSFDRGVEQFF. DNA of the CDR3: TGTGCCAGCAGCTTCGATAGGGGCGTGGAGCAGTTCTTC.

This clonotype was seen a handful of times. The CDR3 nucleotides read TGCGCCAGCAGCCTCTGGGACAGGGCTGAGACCCAGTACTTC. It codes for CASSLWDRAETQYF. The chain joins TRBV4-1 to TRBJ2-5; TRBD1 agrees at 9 bases. This CDR3 has 14 residues. Germline loops: CDR1 MGHRA, CDR2 YSYEKL. With V trimmed by 4 bases and J by 5 bases, 5 bases remained unmatched.

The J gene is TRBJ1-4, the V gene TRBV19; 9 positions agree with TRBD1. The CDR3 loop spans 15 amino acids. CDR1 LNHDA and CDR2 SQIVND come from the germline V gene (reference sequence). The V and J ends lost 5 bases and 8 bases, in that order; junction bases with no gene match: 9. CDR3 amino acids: CASSVKTGGDEKLFF. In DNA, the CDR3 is TGTGCCAGTAGTGTCAAGACAGGGGGGGACGAAAAACTGTTTTTT.

The CDR3: CASSSGQGIAEAFF. The DNA of the CDR3 is TGTGCCAGCAGTTCTGGACAGGGGATCGCTGAAGCTTTCTTT. This chain connects TRBV28 to TRBJ1-1; 9 bases align to TRBD1. Trimming cost V 4 bases and J 6 bases; bases outside gene matches: 6. The CDR3 is made up of 14 amino acids. The germline gives CDR1 MDHEN, CDR2 SYDVKM.

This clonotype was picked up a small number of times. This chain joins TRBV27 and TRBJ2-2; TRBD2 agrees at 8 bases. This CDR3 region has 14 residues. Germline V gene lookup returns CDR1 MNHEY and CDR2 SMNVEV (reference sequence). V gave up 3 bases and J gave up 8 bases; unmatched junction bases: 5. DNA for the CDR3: TGTGCCAGCAGTTTCCAGCGGGGGTTGGGGGAGCTGTTTTTT. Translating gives CASSFQRGLGELFF.

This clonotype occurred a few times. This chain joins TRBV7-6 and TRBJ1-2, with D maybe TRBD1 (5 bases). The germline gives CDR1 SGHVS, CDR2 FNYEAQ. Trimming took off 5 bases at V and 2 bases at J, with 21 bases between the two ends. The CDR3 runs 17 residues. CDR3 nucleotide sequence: TGTGCCAGCAGCCCACCAGACGCAGGGCCCTGGAACTATGGCTACACCTTC. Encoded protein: CASSPPDAGPWNYGYTF.